This TCR beta chain was captured in a study of blood T cell repertoires in COVID-19 (dated by TCRdb to 2018 to 2020). Broadly, across the study: Samples from collaborators originated in the United States, Italy and Spain and spanned both the acute and convalescent phases of COVID-19. The material from the prospective study consisted of cDNA or gDNA derived from T cells, B-cell-depleted T cells, or PBMCs. Deeply sampled blood TCRbeta repertoires from subjects exposed to, actively infected with, or recovered from COVID-19 were included in the dataset. The repertoires were made available in a free public database intended to serve as a resource for research on the immune response to SARS-CoV-2. Samples came from the ongoing ImmuneRACE study (first 160 participants) plus 1,254 subjects from 6 global collaborators. A de-identified subject ID, COVID-19 status, age in years and sex were almost always included in the sample metadata. Where available, HLA class I and class II types were taken from metadata supplied by the sample provider and were not determined by assay-based typing.

Concerning this clone: Its antigen is not yet known. Base qualities are not recorded, but no much larger clone differs from it by a single base.

Collaborating institutions collected whole blood in K2EDTA tubes following their own protocols. Collaborator samples were shipped for TCRbeta analysis as frozen whole blood, isolated PBMCs, or DNA extracted from either sample type. TCRbeta CDR3 regions were amplified from genomic DNA by means of the immunoSEQ Assay, a bias-controlled multiplex PCR. The study's processing was this. Within the assay, amplification of reference gene primers was used to estimate how many nucleated cells each sample contained. Sequence reads were collapsed and filtered to measure the absolute abundance of every unique TCRbeta CDR3 rearrangement. For each sample, productive Simpson clonality was calculated as the square root of Simpson's diversity index across productive rearrangements. TCRdb stores this immuneACCESS table with in-frame sequences only. Part of the clones is absent; in the studies checked, under half of the shortfall reflects unresolved V genes, and no reason is known for the rest. The V and J calls and clone size are taken from that table; D and trimming were inferred from the DNA. The table for this sample lists about 100,000 clones; 91% of them were counted only once. About 1.9% of the sample goes to the ten largest clones.

Overall study outcomes, separate from this receptor: The amount of clinical and demographic metadata varied by source and participant and was provided uncurated.

The CDR3 spans 17 residues, from the cysteine through the phenylalanine. Of all the DNA, just the CDR3 is kept, 51 bases in frame from base 1. The germline V gene (reference sequence) supplies CDR1 LNHDA and CDR2 SQIVND. From V the trimming removes 7 bases and from J it removes 0 bases, while the gene matches leave 9 bases of the junction unaccounted for. The receptor chain draws on TRBV19 and TRBJ1-5, with 10 junctional bases fitting TRBD1. This receptor was taken from a man between 50 and 59 years old with active COVID-19. The sample taken for sequencing was peripheral blood. The CDR3 protein: CASTETGGWNSNQPQHF. The DNA is TGTGCCAGTACAGAGACAGGGGGCTGGAATAGCAATCAGCCCCAGCATTTT.